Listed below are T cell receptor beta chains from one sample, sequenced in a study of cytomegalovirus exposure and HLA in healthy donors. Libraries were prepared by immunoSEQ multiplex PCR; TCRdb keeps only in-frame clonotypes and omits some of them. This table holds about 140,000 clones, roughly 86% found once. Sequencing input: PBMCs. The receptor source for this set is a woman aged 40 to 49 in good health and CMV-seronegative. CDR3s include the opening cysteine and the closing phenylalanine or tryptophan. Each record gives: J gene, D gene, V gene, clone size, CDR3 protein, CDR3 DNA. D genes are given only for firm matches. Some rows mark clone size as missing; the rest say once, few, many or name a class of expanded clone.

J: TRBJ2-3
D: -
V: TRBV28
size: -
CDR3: CASSLPGSGPGTDTQYF
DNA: TGTGCCAGCAGTTTGCCCGGAAGCGGCCCCGGCACAGATACGCAGTATTTT

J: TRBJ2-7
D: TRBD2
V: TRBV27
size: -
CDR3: CASSLGLAGVHEQYF
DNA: TGTGCCAGCAGTCTGGGACTAGCGGGAGTACACGAGCAGTACTTC

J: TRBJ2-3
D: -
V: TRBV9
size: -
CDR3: CASSVENRGTDTQYF
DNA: TGTGCCAGCAGCGTAGAGAACAGGGGCACAGATACGCAGTATTTT

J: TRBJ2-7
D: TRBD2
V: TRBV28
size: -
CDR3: CASSLFGLASLEQYF
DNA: TGTGCCAGCAGTTTATTCGGACTAGCCTCCCTCGAGCAGTACTTC

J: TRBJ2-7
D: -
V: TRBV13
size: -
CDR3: CASSLLIRSSFHEQYF
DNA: TGTGCCAGCAGCTTGCTGATCCGGTCTTCCTTCCACGAGCAGTACTTC

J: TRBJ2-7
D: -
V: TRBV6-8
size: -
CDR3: CASSRTIPTQQYF
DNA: TGTGCCAGCAGCCGGACTATTCCTACGCAGCAGTACTTC

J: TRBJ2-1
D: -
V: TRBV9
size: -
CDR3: CASSPGPSASGEQFF
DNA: TGTGCCAGCAGCCCCGGCCCCTCAGCGAGTGGTGAGCAGTTCTTC

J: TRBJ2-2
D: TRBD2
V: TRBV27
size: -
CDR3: CASSLLAGVSGELFF
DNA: TGTGCCAGCAGTCTACTAGCGGGAGTTTCCGGGGAGCTGTTTTTT

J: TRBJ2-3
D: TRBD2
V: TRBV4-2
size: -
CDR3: CASSQSGTSGTDTQYF
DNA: TGTGCCAGCAGCCAATCCGGGACTAGCGGAACAGATACGCAGTATTTT

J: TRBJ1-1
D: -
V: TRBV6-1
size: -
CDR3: CASSEIIRTEAFF
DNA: TGTGCCAGCAGTGAAATTATCCGGACTGAAGCTTTCTTT

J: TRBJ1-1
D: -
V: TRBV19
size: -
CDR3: CASSIADQGGTEAFF
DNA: TGTGCCAGTAGTATAGCGGATCAGGGTGGGACTGAAGCTTTCTTT

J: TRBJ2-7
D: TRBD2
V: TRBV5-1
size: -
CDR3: CASGLAGGLAKEQYF
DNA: TGCGCCAGCGGGCTAGCGGGAGGGTTAGCGAAGGAGCAGTACTTC

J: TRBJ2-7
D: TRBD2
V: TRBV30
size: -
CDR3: CAWSVLSGSYEQYF
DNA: TGTGCCTGGAGTGTACTTAGCGGGAGCTACGAGCAGTACTTC

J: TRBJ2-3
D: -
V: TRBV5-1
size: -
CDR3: CASSFGRDTDTQYF
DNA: TGCGCCAGCAGCTTCGGCAGGGACACAGATACGCAGTATTTT

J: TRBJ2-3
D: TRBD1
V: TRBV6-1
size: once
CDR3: CASSGTGGLFYTDTQYF
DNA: TGTGCCAGCAGTGGGACAGGCGGTCTCTTTTACACAGATACGCAGTATTTT